The 26 T cell receptor beta chains below come from one sample, sequenced in a study of blood T cell repertoires in COVID-19. Clones were sequenced by immunoSEQ multiplex PCR, and TCRdb holds only the in-frame ones, with some missing. The sample shows roughly 300,000 clones, about 86% of them seen only once. The material sequenced was PBMCs or T cells enriched from blood (not recorded which). The receptors derive from a woman aged 40 to 50 with acute COVID-19.

V is TRBV5-1 and J is TRBJ1-6; 7 bases agree with TRBD1. Trimming took 4 bases from V and 2 from J; bases not matched to a gene: 3. The CDR3 covers 15 residues. From germline, CDR1 is SGHRS and CDR2 YFSETQ. The CDR3 here is CASSEGTAYNSPLHF. CDR3 DNA sequence: TGCGCCAGCAGCGAAGGGACAGCCTATAATTCACCCCTCCACTTT.

The chain links TRBV19 to TRBJ2-1, with 7 bases that match TRBD1. Germline trimming cut 3 bases from V and 12 bases from J; bases unmatched to any gene: 8. The CDR3 runs to 13 residues. From germline, CDR1 is LNHDA and CDR2 SQIVND (reference sequence). The CDR3 spells CASSILGGVGQFF. The CDR3 DNA follows: TGTGCCAGTAGTATCCTAGGGGGCGTAGGGCAGTTCTTC.

This clone showed up just a few times. The chain uses TRBV12-5 and TRBJ1-2, with D unresolved. Germline-derived CDR1 and CDR2 are LGHNT and FRNRAP. Deletions cut 0 bases from V and 8 bases from J, with 10 bases between. The CDR3 extends over 13 amino acids. The CDR3 DNA is TGTGCTAGTGGTTTGGTACCGCCAGGAGGCTACACCTTC. It yields the protein CASGLVPPGGYTF.

On this clone itself: This CDR3 is also generated by other DNA sequences in the sample. The V and J genes are TRBV18 and TRBJ1-2; D uncertain. The germline gives CDR1 KGHSH, CDR2 LQKENI. The V end was cut by 2 bases, the J end by 3 bases, with 7 bases between. The CDR3 is 13 residues long. In DNA, the CDR3 is TGTGCCAGCTCACCAGAGGTTGACTATGGCTACACCTTC. Amino acids: CASSPEVDYGYTF.

The rearrangement links TRBV5-1 to TRBJ2-2, with D hard to call. Germline V CDR1 and CDR2: SGHRS, YFSETQ. The length of the CDR3 is 14 residues. Trimming shortened V by 0 bases and J by 2 bases, and 5 bases separated the two germline ends. CDR3 sequence (DNA): TGCGCCAGCAGCTTGGAGCCCAACACCGGGGAGCTGTTTTTT. Protein sequence: CASSLEPNTGELFF.

The chain combines TRBV4-3 with TRBJ2-1, with 7 bases fitting TRBD2. V was clipped by 0 bases and J by 9 bases; unmatched bases: 11. Germline loops: CDR1 LGHNA, CDR2 YSLEER. The CDR3 is 16 residues long. CDR3 loop: CASSQDRGGSKVEQFF. CDR3 in DNA: TGCGCCAGCAGCCAAGATAGGGGCGGGAGCAAGGTTGAGCAGTTCTTC.

The genes are TRBV7-9 and TRBJ1-4; 9 nucleotides line up with TRBD1. CDR3 length equals 16 residues. V lost 1 base to trimming and J lost 7 bases; unmatched junction nucleotides: 7. The germline V gene has CDR1 SEHNR and CDR2 FQNEAQ (reference sequence). Here the CDR3 reads CASSLGGQGGGEKLFF. The CDR3 nucleotides are TGTGCCAGCAGCTTAGGGGGACAGGGCGGAGGTGAAAAACTGTTTTTT.

The sample holds a few counts of this clone. The chain carries TRBV7-2 and TRBJ1-1, with 8 bases identical to TRBD1. The V and J ends lost 3 bases and 5 bases, in that order; junction bases with no gene match: 5. There are 14 residues in the CDR3. Germline CDR1 and CDR2: SGHTA and FQGNSA. The chain's CDR3 is CASSFNRGGTEAFF. CDR3 coding DNA: TGTGCCAGCAGCTTTAACAGGGGGGGGACTGAAGCTTTCTTT.

The chain couples TRBV27 to TRBJ1-6, with D hard to call. Trimming took 3 bases from V and 3 from J, leaving 15 bases between them. Per the germline V gene, CDR1 is MNHEY and CDR2 is SMNVEV (reference sequence). The CDR3 is 17 residues long. The CDR3: CASSFRGLNLYNSPLHF. The CDR3, as DNA: TGTGCCAGCAGTTTTCGCGGACTGAACCTCTATAATTCACCCCTCCACTTT.

This clone has just one count. One end of the junction is discordant with germline, which a read error may explain. This sequence joins TRBV5-1 and TRBJ1-2, with 9 positions matching TRBD1. CDR1 SGHRS and CDR2 YFSETQ come from the germline V gene. CDR3 length equals 17 residues. The CDR3 nucleotides read TGCGCCCGCAGCTTGGGGCACAGGGGGCGAATGAACTATGGCTACACCTTC. Protein product: CARSLGHRGRMNYGYTF.

This clone has a single count. The chain has TRBV7-8 and TRBJ2-1; a possible D gene is TRBD2 (6 bases). This CDR3 is built from 16 residues. Germline CDR1 and CDR2: SGHVS and FQNEAQ. The V and J ends lost 2 bases and 9 bases respectively, with 20 bases between them. The CDR3 DNA is TGTGCCAGCAGCTTATTGTTCGGGACTCCGTGGAGTGAGCAGTTCTTC. Translating it yields CASSLLFGTPWSEQFF. Full variable domain (outside the CDR3, taken from reference TRBV7-8 and TRBJ2-1): GAGVSQSPRYKVAKRGQDVALRCDPISGHVSLFWYQQALGQGPEFLTYFQNEAQLDKSGLPSDRFFAERPEGSVSTLKIQRTQQEDSAVYLCASSLLFGTPWSEQFFGPGTRLTVL.

J is TRBJ2-1 and V is TRBV7-9; 16 positions match TRBD2. The germline gives CDR1 SEHNR, CDR2 FQNEAQ (reference sequence). Losses at the gene ends were 3 bases for V and 9 bases for J; bases not matched to a gene: 5. This CDR3 is built from 16 residues. CDR3 in amino acids: CASSLEGTSGRGEQFF. CDR3 DNA: TGTGCCAGCAGCTTGGAGGGGACTAGCGGGAGGGGTGAGCAGTTCTTC.

The V call is TRBV29-1, the J call TRBJ2-5, with 11 bases matching TRBD1. Germline lookup yields CDR1 SQVTM and CDR2 ANQGSEA. This CDR3 contains 14 residues. V was pared by 5 bases and J by 4 bases, with 6 bases of the junction left unmatched. DNA of the CDR3: TGCAGCGTTAGCCGGGACAGGGGGTCAGAGACCCAGTACTTC. It translates to CSVSRDRGSETQYF.

The gene calls are TRBV7-9 and TRBJ1-6; D is possibly TRBD1 (5 bases). Germline V lookup: CDR1 SEHNR, CDR2 FQNEAQ (reference sequence). Trimming stripped 1 base from V and 7 bases from J, with 20 bases between. This CDR3 is 18 amino acids long. The CDR3 loop is CASSLERRGERDNSPLHF. The DNA for the CDR3 is TGTGCCAGCAGCTTAGAGCGGCGGGGGGAAAGGGACAATTCACCCCTCCACTTT.

The rearrangement links TRBV7-6 to TRBJ2-3; 13 bases line up with TRBD2. The CDR3 is 19 amino acids. The J segment lost 4 bases and the V segment lost 5 bases, leaving 15 bases of the junction unmatched. Germline V gives CDR1 SGHVS, CDR2 FNYEAQ. Written as DNA, the CDR3 is TGTGCCAGCAGCACAATTAGGACTAGCGGGAGTGTTTACGCAGATACGCAGTATTTT. The encoded protein is CASSTIRTSGSVYADTQYF.

V gene TRBV5-5 combines with J gene TRBJ2-7, with 7 bases identical to TRBD1. Trimming cost V 4 bases and J 1 base; bases outside gene matches: 2. CDR1 is SGHKS, CDR2 YYEKEE, per germline (reference sequence). The CDR3 consists of 13 residues. The CDR3 DNA reads as TGTGCCAGCAGCCCGACAGGGTCCTACGAGCAGTACTTC. As protein: CASSPTGSYEQYF.

This sequence joins TRBV4-2 and TRBJ2-2; 12 bases are a match to TRBD2. This CDR3 is built from 19 residues. The V gene's germline CDR1 is LGHNA and CDR2 YNFKEQ. The V segment lost 0 bases and the J segment 5 bases; nucleotides outside the gene matches: 10. CDR3 residues: CASSQEPLAGGRWTGELFF. In DNA, the CDR3 is TGTGCCAGCAGCCAAGAACCACTAGCGGGGGGCCGGTGGACCGGGGAGCTGTTTTTT.

This chain uses TRBV2 with TRBJ1-5; D may be TRBD1 (5 bases). Trimming shortened V by 6 bases and J by 0 bases, and 9 bases separated the two germline ends. The germline V gene encodes CDR1 SNHLY and CDR2 FYNNEI. The CDR3 runs 14 residues. DNA for the CDR3: TGTGCCAGCAGCCCGACAGTTAGCAATCAGCCCCAGCATTTT. Encoded protein: CASSPTVSNQPQHF.

This chain joins TRBV4-3 and TRBJ1-2; 8 nucleotides match TRBD1. Germline V gene data show CDR1 as LGHNA and CDR2 as YSLEER. Trimming removed 4 bases from V and 8 bases from J; junction bases left unmatched: 15. There are 16 residues in the CDR3. The CDR3 DNA reads TGCGCCAGCAGCCGGGGGCCCTGGAACAGGGGGAGAGGCTACACCTTC. This codes for CASSRGPWNRGRGYTF.

This rearrangement joins TRBV4-3 to TRBJ2-1; 9 nucleotides line up with TRBD2. Trimming took 2 bases from V and 4 from J; bases not matched to a gene: 12. The CDR3 has 18 residues. Germline values: CDR1 LGHNA, CDR2 YSLEER. The CDR3 nucleotides are TGCGCCAGCAGCCAAAAAAGACCTAGAACTAGCGGGTACAATGAGCAGTTCTTC. Amino acid sequence: CASSQKRPRTSGYNEQFF.

A few counts support this clone. V usage is TRBV28 and J usage is TRBJ1-4; 9 bases agree with TRBD1. The CDR3 is made up of 12 amino acids. Germline V CDR1 and CDR2: MDHEN, SYDVKM. Trimming at V came to 9 bases and at J to 8 bases, leaving 4 bases not matched to a gene. In DNA form, the CDR3 reads TGTGCCAGTACAGGGGGCGCGGAAAAACTGTTTTTT. Protein product: CASTGGAEKLFF.

The chain has TRBV7-2 and TRBJ2-3; 16 nucleotides align to TRBD2. V lost 5 bases and J lost 7; bases outside the gene matches: 6. There are 16 residues in the CDR3. Germline V gene sequence: CDR1 SGHTA, CDR2 FQGNSA. CDR3 loop: CASSRPGLAGGYTQYF. In nucleotides, the CDR3 is TGTGCCAGCAGCAGACCGGGACTAGCGGGGGGGTATACGCAGTATTTT.

V usage is TRBV6-5 and J usage is TRBJ2-2; D is perhaps TRBD2 (7 bases). The CDR3 totals 13 residues. Trimming took off 0 bases at V and 10 bases at J, with 9 bases between the two ends. CDR1 and CDR2 (germline): MNHEY, SVGAGI. The CDR3 is CASSYSRGLELFF. CDR3 nucleotide sequence: TGTGCCAGCAGTTACTCGCGGGGGCTGGAGCTGTTTTTT.

As DNA, the CDR3 is TGTGCCAGCAGCTTAGCAGGGGGATATAATTCACCCCTCCACTTT. Its protein product is CASSLAGGYNSPLHF. The chain couples TRBV7-9 to TRBJ1-6, with D possibly matching TRBD1 (6 bases). The CDR3 consists of 15 residues. The V end lost 0 bases, the J end lost 4 bases, and 7 bases lay between the germline ends. In germline, CDR1 is SEHNR, CDR2 FQNEAQ (reference sequence).

On this clone itself: This specimen includes other DNA sequences encoding the same CDR3. The chain links TRBV3-1 (or the pseudogene TRBV3-2) to TRBJ1-3, with a possible D match to TRBD1 (6 bases). Germline assignment: CDR1 LGHDT and CDR2 YNNKEL (reference sequence). The CDR3 loop spans 15 amino acids. The V end was cut by 6 bases, the J end by 1 base, with 13 bases between. CDR3 coding DNA: TGTGCCAGCAGTCCTACAGGGTCTTCTGGAAACACCATATATTTT. This gives the protein CASSPTGSSGNTIYF.

V gene TRBV5-1 combines with J gene TRBJ1-6; the match to TRBD1 covers 9 bases. The trim removed 4 bases at V and 1 base at J, leaving 6 bases unmatched. From germline, CDR1 is SGHRS and CDR2 YFSETQ. The CDR3 sequence is 17 residues long. The CDR3 sequence: CASSLKGQGSYNSPLHF. For the CDR3, the DNA is TGCGCCAGCAGCCTAAAGGGACAGGGTTCCTATAATTCACCCCTCCACTTT.